This entry lists 15 T cell receptor beta chains sequenced from one sample in a study of blood T cell repertoires in COVID-19. Sequencing was performed with immunoSEQ multiplex PCR; in TCRdb, only in-frame clones are kept and a portion is missing. Of about 320,000 clones listed, approximately 85% are singletons. The sequencing input was peripheral blood. These receptors all stem from a woman aged 50 to 60 with acute or convalescent COVID-19.

This clone was seen a few times. The CDR3 DNA sequence: TGTGCCAGCAGCTCTGTAGCCGGGAGTCGTAATGAGCAGTTCTTC. It codes for CASSSVAGSRNEQFF. The genes are TRBV7-3 and TRBJ2-1; D possibly corresponds to TRBD2 (6 bases). Germline assignment: CDR1 SGHTA and CDR2 FQGTGA. Trimming took 4 bases from V and 7 from J, leaving 17 bases between them. The CDR3 loop spans 15 amino acids.

The J gene is TRBJ1-5, the V gene TRBV21-1; no check of the table's D call, TRBD1, against the DNA was made. TRBV21-1 is classified as a pseudogene. The CDR3 loop spans 18 amino acids. CDR3 sequence (DNA): TGTGCCAGCAGCTTCACTACTACAGGGGGCGCCGGCAATCAGCCCCAGCATTTT. Translated: CASSFTTTGGAGNQPQHF.

The rearrangement links TRBV27 to TRBJ1-2; D ambiguous. The CDR3 extends over 13 amino acids. Germline V gene data show CDR1 as MNHEY and CDR2 as SMNVEV (reference sequence). Trimming took off 2 bases at V and 6 bases at J, with 10 bases between the two ends. For the CDR3, the DNA is TGTGCCAGCAGTTTAAGTGGGAGGGATGGCTACACCTTC. Its translation: CASSLSGRDGYTF.

The CDR3 protein is CASSSFRGGRVYNEQFF. The CDR3 bases are TGTGCCAGCAGTTCTTTCAGAGGCGGGAGGGTGTACAATGAGCAGTTCTTC. This chain links TRBV6-2 or TRBV6-3 with TRBJ2-1, with 9 bases matching TRBD2. V lost 4 bases, J lost 4 bases, and 11 bases stayed unmatched. The CDR3 length is 17 residues. Per germline, CDR1 MNHEY and CDR2 SVGEGT.

The gene calls are TRBV3-1 (or the pseudogene TRBV3-2) and TRBJ2-1, with TRBD1 matching over 9 bases. Germline V gene lookup returns CDR1 LGHDT and CDR2 YNNKEL (reference sequence). The V gene end was trimmed by 0 bases and the J gene end by 6 bases; junction bases not matched to a gene: 9. There are 17 residues in the CDR3. The CDR3 is CASSQDRPGTGTNEQFF. For the CDR3, the DNA is TGTGCCAGCAGCCAAGACCGGCCCGGGACAGGGACCAATGAGCAGTTCTTC.

This chain joins TRBV3-1 (or the pseudogene TRBV3-2) and TRBJ2-2; a possible D gene is TRBD2 (5 bases). Germline loops: CDR1 LGHDT, CDR2 YNNKEL (reference sequence). CDR3 length: 13 residues. V lost 1 base and J lost 5, with 5 bases in between. In nucleotides, the CDR3 is TGTGCCAGCAGCCAAGGAGGGACCGGGGAGCTGTTTTTT. Residues: CASSQGGTGELFF.

The chain joins TRBV19 to TRBJ1-5; D unclear. The CDR3 contains 15 residues. Germline-derived CDR1 and CDR2 are LNHDA and SQIVND (reference sequence). Trimming removed 11 bases from V and 3 bases from J, with 20 bases in between. CDR3 DNA sequence: TGTGCCGCTAGACGCAACTTCAATTCCAATCAGCCCCAGCATTTT. Encoded protein: CAARRNFNSNQPQHF.

V and J are TRBV4-3 and TRBJ2-7; 8 bases map to TRBD2. The V segment lost 0 bases and the J segment 5 bases; nucleotides outside the gene matches: 12. The CDR3 contains 17 residues. From germline, CDR1 is LGHNA and CDR2 YSLEER. Written as DNA, the CDR3 is TGCGCCAGCAGCCAAGAGTGGACGGTAGCGGGATCTCACGAGCAGTACTTC. Translation gives CASSQEWTVAGSHEQYF.

This clone was observed a handful of times. This sequence joins TRBV9 and TRBJ1-2, with TRBD1 identical over 9 bases. Per germline, CDR1 SGDLS and CDR2 YYNGEE. The CDR3 runs 18 residues. Trimming removed 0 bases from V and 0 bases from J; junction bases left unmatched: 9. CDR3 in DNA: TGTGCCAGCAGCGTAGACGGGACAGGGAGGGGAACTAACTATGGCTACACCTTC. Translating gives CASSVDGTGRGTNYGYTF.

The chain carries TRBV5-5 and TRBJ2-1; 8 nucleotides line up with TRBD2. This CDR3 is built from 18 residues. CDR1 SGHKS and CDR2 YYEKEE come from the germline V gene (reference sequence). V was pared by 1 base and J by 3 bases, with 12 bases of the junction left unmatched. This CDR3 is CASSLRAPSGSFYNEQFF. The CDR3 DNA reads as TGTGCCAGCAGCTTGAGGGCCCCCAGCGGGAGTTTCTACAATGAGCAGTTCTTC.

The chain employs TRBV7-3 and TRBJ2-1, with 7 positions matching TRBD2. The germline V gene encodes CDR1 SGHTA and CDR2 FQGTGA. CDR3 length: 15 amino acids. The J segment lost 3 bases and the V segment lost 5 bases, leaving 7 bases of the junction unmatched. CDR3 residues: CASSDGDYSYNEQFF. The CDR3 DNA is TGTGCCAGCAGCGACGGGGACTACAGCTACAATGAGCAGTTCTTC. The variable domain in full, with the rest retrieved from reference TRBV7-3 and TRBJ2-1, is GAGVSQTPSNKVTEKGKYVELRCDPISGHTALYWYRQSLGQGPEFLIYFQGTGAADDSGLPNDRFFAVRPEGSVSTLKIQRTERGDSAVYLCASSDGDYSYNEQFFGPGTRLTVL.

The V gene is TRBV19, the J gene TRBJ2-3; D gene unclear. Germline V gene sequence: CDR1 LNHDA, CDR2 SQIVND (reference sequence). The V gene lost 3 bases and the J gene lost 1 base, with 8 bases spanning the gap. This CDR3 spans 14 amino acids. CDR3 sequence: CASSMGIGTDTQYF. Written as DNA, the CDR3 is TGTGCCAGTAGTATGGGCATCGGCACAGATACGCAGTATTTT. The complete variable domain, with remaining parts taken from reference TRBV19 and TRBJ2-3, reads DGGITQSPKYLFRKEGQNVTLSCEQNLNHDAMYWYRQDPGQGLRLIYYSQIVNDFQKGDIAEGYSVSREKKESFPLTVTSAQKNPTAFYLCASSMGIGTDTQYFGPGTRLTVL.

In its sample, this clone was seen once. This chain uses TRBV4-2 with TRBJ1-4; 9 bases map to TRBD1. This CDR3 is 16 amino acids long. After removal of 0 bases from V and 5 bases from J, the junction contained 4 bases not matched to a gene. Looked up from germline, CDR1 is LGHNA and CDR2 is YNFKEQ. The CDR3 region is CASSQDGTGSNEKLFF. CDR3 coding DNA: TGTGCCAGCAGCCAAGATGGGACAGGGAGCAATGAAAAACTGTTTTTT.

The CDR3 region is CASNPGGVRWAGEQFF. In DNA, the CDR3 is TGTGCCAGCAATCCGGGGGGCGTCAGGTGGGCGGGTGAGCAGTTCTTC. V gene TRBV28 combines with J gene TRBJ2-1, with D tentatively TRBD2 (7 bases). The germline V gene encodes CDR1 MDHEN and CDR2 SYDVKM. This CDR3 is 16 amino acids long. The V end lost 7 bases, the J end lost 9 bases, and 25 bases lay between the germline ends.

This clone was recorded only once. This chain links TRBV14 with TRBJ2-5; D is uncertain. Germline V gives CDR1 SGHDN, CDR2 FVKESK. There are 14 residues in the CDR3. V lost 4 bases, J lost 5 bases, and 14 bases lay in between. CDR3 coding DNA: TGTGCCAGCAGCCCAAAAAACCTGCAGGAGACCCAGTACTTC. Residues: CASSPKNLQETQYF. The variable domain in full, completed from reference TRBV14 and TRBJ2-5, reads EAGVTQFPSHSVIEKGQTVTLRCDPISGHDNLYWYRRVMGKEIKFLLHFVKESKQDESGMPNNRFLAERTGGTYSTLKVQPAELEDSGVYFCASSPKNLQETQYFGPGTRLLVL.